The T cell receptor (beta chain) under discussion was sequenced for a study of control samples from healthy donors and cancer patients (dated by TCRdb to 2018 to 2021). After removal of 7 bases from V and 7 bases from J, the junction retains 15 bases not matched to a gene. From a lookup of the germline V gene, CDR1 and CDR2 are SNHLY and FYNNEI. The CDR3 holds 16 amino acids from the cysteine to the phenylalanine. The retained sequence is limited to the CDR3, 48 bases, with the frame set at the first base. A word on this clone: The antigen this receptor binds is unknown. No qualities accompany the bases; no much larger clone lies one base away.

The method was the immunoSEQ multiplex PCR assay. The table comes from immuneACCESS by way of TCRdb, which keeps in-frame sequences with V and J called. Part of the clones is missing from these tables; in studies checked, under half for an unresolved V gene and the rest for unknown reasons. For this sample there are about 230,000 clones; about four fifths appear just once. The ten largest account for 13% of the sample. The sequenced sample was PBMCs. Recombination connected TRBV2 to TRBJ2-1; 8 bases in the junction line up with TRBD2. This TCR came from a woman in her fifties or sixties with lung cancer. The DNA sequence follows: TGTGCCAGCACTAACGGAGCGGGGGAAAATAAGAATGAGCAGTTCTTC. Its amino acids are CASTNGAGENKNEQFF.